Sequencing of this T cell receptor beta chain was carried out in a study of cytomegalovirus exposure and HLA in healthy donors. Across the whole study: The roughly 130 validation repertoires, a later analysis reported, used the same platform as the roughly 700 repertoires from the first cohort. Findings and caveats of the study: Researchers catalogued about 150 TCR beta chains as cytomegalovirus-associated. Some public TCRs appeared in many individuals, while most sequences were rare. TCR clusters originating in the first cohort tended to co-occur in the 120 validation repertoires, according to a later analysis.

A note on this clone: Antigen specificity is unknown.

Clones were sequenced by immunoSEQ multiplex PCR, and TCRdb holds only the in-frame ones, with some missing. Of 100,000 or so clones in the sample, around 85% are singletons; the top ten hold approximately 22%. Trimming pared 7 bases from V and 4 bases from J, leaving 14 bases between. The CDR3 has 14 amino acids. Germline V lookup: CDR1 MDHEN, CDR2 SYDVKM. This clonotype originated in a man aged 18 to 35 in good health and CMV-seropositive. Sequencing was performed on PBMCs. The rearrangement links TRBV28 to TRBJ2-1; D remains ambiguous. As DNA, the CDR3 is TGTGCCAGCACCGAGGTAGTGGAATACAATGAGCAGTTCTTC. Its protein product is CASTEVVEYNEQFF.